This T cell receptor beta chain was sequenced in a study of OX40 agonist ivuxolimab in advanced cancers. Study overall: The treatment was a fully human IgG2 OX40 agonist, ivuxolimab. Those treated in dose escalation had hepatocellular carcinoma, melanoma, renal cell cancer or head and neck cancer. Overall study results and limits: On average, CD8+ T cells showed a greater number of expanded clones than CD4+.

The repertoire was sequenced with immunoSEQ multiplex PCR; TCRdb's copy has only in-frame clones and lacks some. Of just over 70,000 clones listed, 84% were seen once; the top ten hold around 0.78%. Samples were taken at baseline and on day 1 of cycles 4 and 7. Comments on this clone: The antigen is not known.

The clonotype was recovered from an adult with an advanced solid tumor such as melanoma, head and neck, liver or kidney cancer. Sequences were derived from CD4+ or CD8+ T cells sorted from blood, sampled in a trial of the OX40 agonist ivuxolimab.

CDR3 coding DNA: TGCGCCAGCAGCCCTGACTCTAGCAACAATGAGCAGTTCTTC. Translated, it gives CASSPDSSNNEQFF. The chain employs TRBV5-1 and TRBJ2-1; a possible D gene is TRBD2 (5 bases). Germline CDR1 reads SGHRS; CDR2 reads YFSETQ. V lost 4 bases, J lost 5 bases, and 13 bases lay in between. The length of the CDR3 is 14 residues.